This is a list of T cell receptor beta chains from one sample in a study of T-cell reconstitution after alpha-beta-depleted transplantation in children. TCRdb recomputed calls from the PCR reads with MiXCR, one row per CDR3 protein. The sample holds about 120,000 distinct CDR3 sequences, approximately 10% seen once. The material was PBMCs, obtained before TCRalphabeta/CD19-depleted stem cell transplant. The receptors stem from a boy aged 2-9 years with acute lymphoblastic leukemia, due to receive a stem cell transplant. The CDR3 runs from the conserved cysteine through the conserved F or W.

CDR3	J	V	length
CASSFTGGYGYTF	TRBJ1-2	TRBV5-1	13
CASSLGGRASDTQYF	TRBJ2-3	TRBV7-4	15
CASSQTDSGNTIYF	TRBJ1-3	TRBV4-1	14
CASSYEPGYNEQFF	TRBJ2-1	TRBV6-4	14
CASSINRNTEAFF	TRBJ1-1	TRBV19	13
CSARGRDSLYSNQPQHF	TRBJ1-5	TRBV20-1	17
CASSQDGTFNSGANVLTF	TRBJ2-6	TRBV3-1	18
CASSQEKSLAGGLQETQYF	TRBJ2-5	TRBV3-1	19
CASSLAASEKETQYF	TRBJ2-5	TRBV5-1	15
CASSWDGSNQPQHF	TRBJ1-5	TRBV5-1	14
CASSLIRSTEAFF	TRBJ1-1	TRBV12-3/TRBV12-4	13
CASSYSYTSGSENNEQFF	TRBJ2-1	TRBV6-2/TRBV6-3	18
CASSWTSGRTDTQYF	TRBJ2-3	TRBV4-1	15
CASSPRGSGNNEQFF	TRBJ2-1	TRBV4-1	15
CASSYRAGNEQFF	TRBJ2-1	TRBV5-1	13
CSAKQWVPYNEQFF	TRBJ2-1	TRBV20-1	14
CASSFRGGGSGSRDEQFF	TRBJ2-1	TRBV7-8	18
CATSIRSGGDSYEQYF	TRBJ2-7	TRBV15	16
CSAREGGRAEFF	TRBJ2-1	TRBV20-1	12
CASRKSGASTDTQYF	TRBJ2-3	TRBV6-1	15
CASSDRAGRDTQYF	TRBJ2-3	TRBV2	14
CASRPAGTSGYEQYF	TRBJ2-7	TRBV6-5	15
CASSPWTSGQETQYF	TRBJ2-5	TRBV28	15
CASSPHGDFNTEAFF	TRBJ1-1	TRBV5-1	15
CASRPRHTPAKNIQYF	TRBJ2-4	TRBV27	16
CAWRAWGEQYF	TRBJ2-7	TRBV30	11
CASSFRGQGADTQYF	TRBJ2-3	TRBV5-1	15
CSVGTRLAYEQYF	TRBJ2-7	TRBV29-1	13
CASSLGLAASYNEQFF	TRBJ2-1	TRBV13	16
CASRGSAARQGDTQYF	TRBJ2-3	TRBV5-1	16
CASIKEAGTGELFF	TRBJ2-2	TRBV7-7	14
CASSFRGAGAYNEQFF	TRBJ2-1	TRBV12-3/TRBV12-4	16
CASSSMDVSPGELFF	TRBJ2-2	TRBV7-8	15
CASSPPDELNTEAFF	TRBJ1-1	TRBV12-3/TRBV12-4	15
CASTGGFGEVPYEQYF	TRBJ2-7	TRBV5-1	16
CSASGGIVQPQHF	TRBJ1-5	TRBV20-1	13